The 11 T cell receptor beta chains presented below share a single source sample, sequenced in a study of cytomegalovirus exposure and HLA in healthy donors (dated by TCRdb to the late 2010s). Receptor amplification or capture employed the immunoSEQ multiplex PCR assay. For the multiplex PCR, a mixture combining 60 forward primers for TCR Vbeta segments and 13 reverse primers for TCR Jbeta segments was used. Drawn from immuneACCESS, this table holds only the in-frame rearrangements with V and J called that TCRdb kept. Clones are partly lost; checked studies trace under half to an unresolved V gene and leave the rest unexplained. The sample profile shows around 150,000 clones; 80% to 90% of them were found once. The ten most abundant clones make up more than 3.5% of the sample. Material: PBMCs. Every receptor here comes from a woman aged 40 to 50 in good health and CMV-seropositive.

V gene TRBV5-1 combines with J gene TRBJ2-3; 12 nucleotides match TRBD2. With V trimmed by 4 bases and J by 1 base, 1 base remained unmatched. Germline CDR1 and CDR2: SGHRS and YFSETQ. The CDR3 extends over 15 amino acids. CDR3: CASSPSGRGTDTQYF. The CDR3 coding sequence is TGCGCCAGCAGCCCTAGCGGGAGGGGCACAGATACGCAGTATTTT.

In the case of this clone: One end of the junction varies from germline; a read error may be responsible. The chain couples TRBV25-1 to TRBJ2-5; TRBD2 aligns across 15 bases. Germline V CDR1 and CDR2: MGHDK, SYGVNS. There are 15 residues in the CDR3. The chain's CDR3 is CASSEGLAGGEAQYF. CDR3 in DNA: TGTGCCAGCAGTGAGGGACTAGCGGGAGGAGAGGCCCAGTACTTC.

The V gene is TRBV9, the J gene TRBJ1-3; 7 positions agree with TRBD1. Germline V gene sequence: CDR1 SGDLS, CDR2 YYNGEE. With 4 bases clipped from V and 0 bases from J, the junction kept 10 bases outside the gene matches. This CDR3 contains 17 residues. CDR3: CASSTGPGGPSGNTIYF. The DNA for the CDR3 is TGTGCCAGCAGCACTGGGCCAGGGGGACCCTCTGGAAACACCATATATTTT.

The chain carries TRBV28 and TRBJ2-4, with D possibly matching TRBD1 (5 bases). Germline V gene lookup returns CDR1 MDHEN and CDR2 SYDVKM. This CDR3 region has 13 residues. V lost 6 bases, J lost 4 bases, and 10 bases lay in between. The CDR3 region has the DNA TGTGCCAGCAGATCTGACAGAAAAAACATTCAGTACTTC. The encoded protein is CASRSDRKNIQYF. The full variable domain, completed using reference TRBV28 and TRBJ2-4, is DVKVTQSSRYLVKRTGEKVFLECVQDMDHENMFWYRQDPGLGLRLIYFSYDVKMKEKGDIPEGYSVSREKKERFSLILESASTNQTSMYLCASRSDRKNIQYFGAGTRLSVL.

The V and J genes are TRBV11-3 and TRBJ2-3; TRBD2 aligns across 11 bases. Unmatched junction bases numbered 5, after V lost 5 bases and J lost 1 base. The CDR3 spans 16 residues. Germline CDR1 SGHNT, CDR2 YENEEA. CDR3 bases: TGTGCCAGCAGCACTAATAGCGGGGGGGGCACAGATACGCAGTATTTT. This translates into CASSTNSGGGTDTQYF.

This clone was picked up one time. The CDR3, as DNA: TGCAGCGCGCGGGCCCAGAGCTCCTACGAGCAGTACTTC. Encoded protein: CSARAQSSYEQYF. The chain carries TRBV29-1 and TRBJ2-7, with a possible D match to TRBD2 (5 bases). This CDR3 is 13 amino acids long. V was shortened by 7 bases and J by 0 bases, with 13 bases between the two germline ends. Germline V gene sequence: CDR1 SQVTM, CDR2 ANQGSEA.

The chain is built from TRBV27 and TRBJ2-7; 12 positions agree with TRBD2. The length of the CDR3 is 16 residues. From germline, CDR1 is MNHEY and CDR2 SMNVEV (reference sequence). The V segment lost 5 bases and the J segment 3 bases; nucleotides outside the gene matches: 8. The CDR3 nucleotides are TGTGCCAGCAGTCCCCGCTTGACTAGCGGGAGCTACGAGCAGTACTTC. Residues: CASSPRLTSGSYEQYF.

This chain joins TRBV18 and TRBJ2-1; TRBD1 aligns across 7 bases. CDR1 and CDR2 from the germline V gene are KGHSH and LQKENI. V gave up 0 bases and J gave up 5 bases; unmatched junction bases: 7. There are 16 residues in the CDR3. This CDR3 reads CASSPPVGTGDNEQFF. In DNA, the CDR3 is TGTGCCAGCTCACCACCGGTGGGTACAGGGGACAATGAGCAGTTCTTC.

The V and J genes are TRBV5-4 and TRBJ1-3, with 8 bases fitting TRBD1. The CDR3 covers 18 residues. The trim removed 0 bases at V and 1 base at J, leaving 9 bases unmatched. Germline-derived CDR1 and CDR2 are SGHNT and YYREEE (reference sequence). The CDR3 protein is CASSLVQAGGASGNTIYF. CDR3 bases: TGTGCCAGCAGCTTGGTGCAGGCAGGGGGCGCTTCTGGAAACACCATATATTTT.

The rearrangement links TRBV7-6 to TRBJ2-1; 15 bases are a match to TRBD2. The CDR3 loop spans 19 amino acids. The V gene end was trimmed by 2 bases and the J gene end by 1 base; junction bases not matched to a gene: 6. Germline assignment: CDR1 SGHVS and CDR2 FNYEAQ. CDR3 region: CASSLRGTSGGPSYNEQFF. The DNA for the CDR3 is TGTGCCAGCAGCTTACGGGGGACTAGCGGGGGGCCTTCCTACAATGAGCAGTTCTTC.

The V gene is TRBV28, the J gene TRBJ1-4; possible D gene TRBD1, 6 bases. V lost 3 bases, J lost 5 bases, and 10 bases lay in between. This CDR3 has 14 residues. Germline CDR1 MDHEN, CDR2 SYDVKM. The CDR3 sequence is CASSFSRGNEKLFF. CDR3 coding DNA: TGTGCCAGCAGTTTTTCCAGGGGAAATGAAAAACTGTTTTTT.